What follows are 21 T cell receptor beta chains derived from one specimen sequenced in a study of blood T cells in healthy people across ages. A second PCR, run for 7 to 11 cycles, used a sample-barcoded 5' primer plus a J-beta primer mix. TCRdb reanalysed the 5' RACE reads using MiXCR and keeps one entry per CDR3 protein. There are about 1.8 million distinct CDR3 sequences in the sample; around 48% occur only once, and approximately 2.1% lies in the top ten. Sequenced material: blood. These receptors were collected from a woman aged 40 to 49 in good health.

Note on this clonotype: Given a much more abundant clone one base away, this may be a read error. The chain joins TRBV29-1 to TRBJ2-6, with 7 bases that match TRBD1. Germline lookup yields CDR1 SQVTM and CDR2 ANQGSEA. CDR3 length: 14 amino acids. Here the CDR3 DNA reads TGCAGCGTAGAAGGGGGCAACGGGGCCAACGTCCTGACTTTC. Translation: CSVEGGNGANVLTF.

V usage is TRBV25-1 and J usage is TRBJ1-2, with 11 bases identical to TRBD1. Looked up from germline, CDR1 is MGHDK and CDR2 is SYGVNS. With 1 base clipped from V and 5 bases from J, the junction kept 6 bases outside the gene matches. This CDR3 contains 16 residues. In DNA form, the CDR3 reads TGTGCCAGCAGTGAATCTCCAGGGACAGGGGGGTATGGCTACACCTTC. It yields the protein CASSESPGTGGYGYTF.

The V gene is TRBV28, the J gene TRBJ2-7; D possibly uses TRBD1 or TRBD2 (7 bases each). Germline CDR1 MDHEN, CDR2 SYDVKM. V was clipped by 5 bases and J by 6 bases, with 20 bases between them. This CDR3 is built from 15 residues. CDR3 sequence (DNA): TGTGCCAGCAGTCCCCGGGGAGGGGGCTCCCTCGAGCAGTACTTC. Translating it yields CASSPRGGGSLEQYF.

This clonotype has at least ten counts. This chain links TRBV7-2 with TRBJ2-7, with 7 bases fitting TRBD1. CDR1 is SGHTA, CDR2 FQGNSA, per germline. This CDR3 is 14 amino acids long. With V trimmed by 5 bases and J by 0 bases, 4 bases remained unmatched. CDR3 in amino acids: CASSRRDSSYEQYF. CDR3 DNA: TGTGCCAGCAGCCGACGGGACAGCTCCTACGAGCAGTACTTC.

CDR3 coding DNA: TGTGCCAGCAGCGTGGGGGCGACTGGGGGCAATCAGCCCCAGCATTTT. Translated, it gives CASSVGATGGNQPQHF. This sequence joins TRBV9 and TRBJ1-5; maybe TRBD1 (6 bases). The CDR3 loop spans 16 amino acids. The V gene's germline CDR1 is SGDLS and CDR2 YYNGEE. V shed 2 bases and J shed 2 bases, with 14 bases lying between them. Full variable domain (missing parts from reference TRBV9 and TRBJ1-5): DSGVTQTPKHLITATGQRVTLRCSPRSGDLSVYWYQQSLDQGLQFLIQYYNGEERAKGNILERFSAQQFPDLHSELNLSSLELGDSALYFCASSVGATGGNQPQHFGDGTRLSIL.

This chain joins TRBV5-1 and TRBJ2-7; maybe TRBD1 (6 bases). The V gene's germline CDR1 is SGHRS and CDR2 YFSETQ. The CDR3 is 14 residues long. V was trimmed by 2 bases and J by 1 base, leaving 10 bases between them. The CDR3 DNA sequence: TGCGCCAGCAGCTTTACGCAGGGGTCCTACGAGCAGTACTTC. Encoded protein: CASSFTQGSYEQYF.

This clonotype turned up a few times. V and J are TRBV7-2 and TRBJ2-1, with D tentatively TRBD1 (5 bases). The CDR3 runs to 15 residues. The V gene lost 9 bases and the J gene lost 0 bases, with 15 bases spanning the gap. Germline CDR1 is SGHTA and CDR2 is FQGNSA. Here the CDR3 DNA reads TGTGCCAGTACCCAGGGTCGAAGCTCCTACAATGAGCAGTTCTTC. Protein product: CASTQGRSSYNEQFF.

The rearrangement joins TRBV24-1 to TRBJ1-5; TRBD1 agrees at 7 bases. J gave up 2 bases and V 5 bases, and 26 bases lay outside the gene matches. This CDR3 comprises 22 residues. CDR1 and CDR2 (germline): KGHDR, SFDVKD. The CDR3 DNA sequence: TGTGCCACCAGTGGCCCGGTTAGGACAGGACAGACTCCGAGTTGGGGCAATCAGCCCCAGCATTTT. It codes for CATSGPVRTGQTPSWGNQPQHF.

The CDR3 sequence: CASSKHIAGAAYEQYF. In DNA, the CDR3 is TGTGCCAGCAGTAAGCACATAGCGGGGGCCGCCTACGAGCAGTACTTC. The V gene is TRBV6-1, the J gene TRBJ2-7; TRBD2 aligns across 9 bases. Germline lookup yields CDR1 MNHNS and CDR2 SASEGT. V shed 5 bases, J shed 2 bases, and the junction held 10 bases outside the gene matches. The CDR3 runs 16 residues.

The chain uses TRBV3-1 and TRBJ1-2, with D possibly being TRBD1 (5 bases). Trimming took 4 bases from V and 8 from J, leaving 17 bases between them. The germline V gene has CDR1 LGHDT and CDR2 YNNKEL (reference sequence). This CDR3 is built from 14 residues. The CDR3 region is CASSPQGYLRGYTF. The CDR3 DNA is TGTGCCAGCAGCCCCCAGGGTTACCTCCGAGGCTACACCTTC.

The V gene is TRBV7-9, the J gene TRBJ2-1; 7 bases are a match to TRBD2. The CDR3 has 12 residues. V shed 6 bases and J 12 bases; nucleotides not matched to a gene: 8. Germline V CDR1 and CDR2: SEHNR, FQNEAQ (reference sequence). CDR3 nucleotides: TGTGCCAGCAGTTCAAGCGGGGCGGGGCAGTTCTTC. Encoded protein: CASSSSGAGQFF.

This chain connects TRBV6-4 to TRBJ2-3, with 9 bases lining up with TRBD1. CDR1 MRHNA and CDR2 SNTAGT come from the germline V gene. V was pared by 3 bases and J by 5 bases, with 3 bases of the junction left unmatched. The CDR3 sequence is 14 residues long. DNA for the CDR3: TGTGCCAGCAGTGAACAGGGGGCAGGAGATACGCAGTATTTT. Its protein product is CASSEQGAGDTQYF.

This clonotype turned up a few times. The chain has TRBV28 and TRBJ2-5, with 7 bases aligning to TRBD1. The CDR3 covers 16 residues. The germline CDR1 and CDR2 sequences are MDHEN and SYDVKM. V lost 5 bases and J lost 0; bases outside the gene matches: 9. As DNA, the CDR3 is TGTGCCAGCAGTACCCGGGACAGCCACCACCAAGAGACCCAGTACTTC. Its protein product is CASSTRDSHHQETQYF.

The chain carries TRBV27 and TRBJ1-1; TRBD1 aligns across 7 bases. The CDR3 loop spans 16 amino acids. Germline CDR1 and CDR2: MNHEY and SMNVEV (reference sequence). The V segment lost 5 bases and the J segment 2 bases; nucleotides outside the gene matches: 11. CDR3 nucleotide sequence: TGTGCCAGCAGTCTTGGCCCAGGGGGAATTAACACTGAAGCTTTCTTT. This codes for CASSLGPGGINTEAFF.

This clonotype turned up a few times. J is TRBJ2-5 and V is TRBV10-2; perhaps TRBD1 as D (5 bases). The J call is in doubt because the DNA end fits TRBJ2-7 better. The CDR3 loop spans 15 amino acids. Germline V lookup: CDR1 WSHSY, CDR2 SAAADI. The CDR3 protein is CASSGRAGMEYEQYF. CDR3 nucleotide sequence: TGCGCCAGCAGTGGCAGGGCAGGGATGGAGTACGAGCAGTACTTC.

This chain links TRBV7-9 with TRBJ2-1; D is unclear. Germline-derived CDR1 and CDR2 are SEHNR and FQNEAQ (reference sequence). This CDR3 is 17 amino acids long. V dropped 1 base and J dropped 4 bases, with 17 bases sitting between them. The DNA for the CDR3 is TGTGCCAGCAGCTTAGATCTGGTTAGGGATTTATACAATGAGCAGTTCTTC. Its protein is CASSLDLVRDLYNEQFF.

This chain connects TRBV5-1 to TRBJ2-5; D is perhaps TRBD2 (6 bases). V lost 0 bases to trimming and J lost 2 bases, with 11 bases between them. The CDR3 has 15 amino acids. Germline loops: CDR1 SGHRS, CDR2 YFSETQ. CDR3 nucleotides: TGCGCCAGCAGCTTGGTATTGCGGGGTCAAGAGACCCAGTACTTC. Translated, it gives CASSLVLRGQETQYF.

The chain combines TRBV27 with TRBJ2-5; 10 bases are shared with TRBD2. CDR1 is MNHEY, CDR2 SMNVEV, per germline (reference sequence). Losses at the gene ends were 7 bases for V and 5 bases for J; bases not matched to a gene: 10. CDR3 length: 15 residues. The CDR3 bases are TGTGCCAGCATCCCAAGCGGGGGGGTCGGTGAGACCCAGTACTTC. Translating gives CASIPSGGVGETQYF.

In its sample, this clonotype was seen many times. CDR3 protein: CASSLSPYNEQFF. The CDR3 nucleotides are TGTGCCAGCAGTTTATCGCCTTACAATGAGCAGTTCTTC. The J gene is TRBJ2-1, the V gene TRBV27; no reliable D call. V lost 0 bases to trimming and J lost 4 bases, with 4 bases between them. Germline V gene data show CDR1 as MNHEY and CDR2 as SMNVEV (reference sequence). CDR3 length equals 13 residues.

Details on this clonotype: With a much larger clone just one base away, this may be a read error. The chain links TRBV20-1 to TRBJ2-4; 8 positions agree with TRBD1. CDR1 is DFQATT and CDR2 is SNEGSKA in the germline V gene (reference sequence). With 6 bases clipped from V and 2 bases from J, the junction kept 15 bases outside the gene matches. The CDR3 spans 17 residues. DNA for the CDR3: TGCAGTGCCCCCCGGGACAGGAGGACCGGGCCCAAAAACATTCAGTACTTC. This encodes CSAPRDRRTGPKNIQYF.

The chain links TRBV28 to TRBJ2-7; 10 bases fit TRBD1. Per the germline V gene, CDR1 is MDHEN and CDR2 is SYDVKM. The V and J ends lost 7 bases and 0 bases, in that order; junction bases with no gene match: 15. CDR3 size: 18 residues. This CDR3 is CASNVGTGVQTRSYEQYF. DNA of the CDR3: TGTGCCAGCAATGTCGGGACAGGGGTCCAAACCCGCTCCTACGAGCAGTACTTC.